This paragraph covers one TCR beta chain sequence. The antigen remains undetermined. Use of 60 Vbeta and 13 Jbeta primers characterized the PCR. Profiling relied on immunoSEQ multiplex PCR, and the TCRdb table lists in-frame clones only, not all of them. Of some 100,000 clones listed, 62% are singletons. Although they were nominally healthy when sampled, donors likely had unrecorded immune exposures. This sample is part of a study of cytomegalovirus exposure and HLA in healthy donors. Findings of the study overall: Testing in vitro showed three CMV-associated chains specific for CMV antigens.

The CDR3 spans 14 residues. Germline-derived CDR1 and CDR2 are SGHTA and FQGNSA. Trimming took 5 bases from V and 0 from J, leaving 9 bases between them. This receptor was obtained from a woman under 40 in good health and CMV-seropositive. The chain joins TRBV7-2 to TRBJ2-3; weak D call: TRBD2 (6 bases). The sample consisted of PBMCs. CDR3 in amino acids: CASSPGLSTDTQYF. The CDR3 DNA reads TGTGCCAGCAGCCCGGGACTGAGCACAGATACGCAGTATTTT.